The 29 T cell receptor beta chains in this list originate from one sample, sequenced in a study of cytomegalovirus exposure and HLA in healthy donors. PCR involved 60 Vbeta and 13 Jbeta primers. Here immunoSEQ multiplex PCR was the method, and the copy in TCRdb shows in-frame clones only, minus some. This table has under 200,000 clones, around 76% appearing once. Material for sequencing was PBMCs. The receptors stem from a woman under 40 in good health and CMV-seropositive.

J is TRBJ2-7 and V is TRBV6-7; 7 positions agree with TRBD1. Being an ORF, TRBV6-7 has a function that is uncertain. Trimming cost V 4 bases and J 7 bases; bases outside gene matches: 13. The CDR3 contains 15 residues. The CDR3 protein is CASSFLQGTIGEQYF. CDR3 DNA: TGTGCCAGCAGTTTCTTACAGGGGACCATCGGGGAGCAGTACTTC.

The chain has TRBV5-1 and TRBJ1-5, with D uncertain. Per the germline V gene, CDR1 is SGHRS and CDR2 is YFSETQ. V was trimmed by 0 bases and J by 6 bases, leaving 7 bases between them. The CDR3 has 13 amino acids. The CDR3 DNA sequence: TGCGCCAGCAGCTTGGACAGTGTTCAGCCCCAGCATTTT. Amino acids: CASSLDSVQPQHF.

V usage is TRBV28 and J usage is TRBJ2-2; 9 bases agree with TRBD1. There are 15 residues in the CDR3. Germline V CDR1 and CDR2: MDHEN, SYDVKM. The junction had 4 bases not matched to a gene; V was cut back by 5 bases and J by 3 bases. The chain's CDR3 is CASSADRGDTGELFF. DNA for the CDR3: TGTGCCAGCAGTGCGGACAGGGGAGACACCGGGGAGCTGTTTTTT.

V gene TRBV6-5 combines with J gene TRBJ1-2; no clear D gene. Deletions cut 0 bases from V and 4 bases from J, with 6 bases between. This CDR3 has 13 residues. Germline V CDR1 and CDR2: MNHEY, SVGAGI. The CDR3: CASSYSGVYGYTF. As DNA, the CDR3 is TGTGCCAGCAGTTACTCAGGAGTCTATGGCTACACCTTC.

The chain is built from TRBV11-3 and TRBJ2-2; 11 bases align to TRBD2. Unmatched junction bases numbered 9, after V lost 7 bases and J lost 8 bases. The CDR3 consists of 15 residues. CDR1 SGHNT and CDR2 YENEEA come from the germline V gene. The CDR3 region is CASTNSGGAGGELFF. CDR3 nucleotides: TGTGCCAGCACGAATAGCGGGGGGGCAGGTGGGGAGCTGTTTTTT.

The V and J genes are TRBV18 and TRBJ1-2; possible D gene TRBD1, 6 bases. This CDR3 has 14 amino acids. The germline gives CDR1 KGHSH, CDR2 LQKENI. The V end lost 2 bases, the J end lost 4 bases, and 11 bases lay between the germline ends. Here the CDR3 reads CASSPGGLGYGYTF. The CDR3 coding sequence is TGTGCCAGCTCACCAGGGGGCTTAGGCTATGGCTACACCTTC.

The chain couples TRBV4-1 to TRBJ1-1, with unresolved D. The CDR3 has 16 residues. Germline-derived CDR1 and CDR2 are MGHRA and YSYEKL. V gave up 1 base and J gave up 2 bases, with 14 bases separating them. This CDR3 is CASSQGRVTLNTEAFF. For the CDR3, the DNA is TGCGCCAGCAGCCAAGGGAGGGTGACGCTTAACACTGAAGCTTTCTTT.

CDR3 DNA: TGTGCCAGCAGTTCCCGGGACAGGGGTGAAGCTTTCTTT. It codes for CASSSRDRGEAFF. The chain recombines TRBV27 with TRBJ1-1; 10 bases line up with TRBD1. The V and J ends lost 4 bases and 7 bases, in that order; junction bases with no gene match: 3. Germline-derived CDR1 and CDR2 are MNHEY and SMNVEV (reference sequence). This CDR3 is built from 13 residues.

The chain links TRBV7-9 to TRBJ1-3; D uncertain. V lost 5 bases and J lost 0, with 5 bases in between. The CDR3 is 13 amino acids. The germline V gene encodes CDR1 SEHNR and CDR2 FQNEAQ (reference sequence). The CDR3 DNA reads TGTGCCAGCAGCCTCCCCTCTGGAAACACCATATATTTT. This translates into CASSLPSGNTIYF.

This sequence joins TRBV15 and TRBJ2-5, with D hard to call. The CDR3 runs 12 residues. Deletions cut 3 bases from V and 5 bases from J, with 7 bases between. Germline values: CDR1 LNHNV, CDR2 YYDKDF (reference sequence). The CDR3 region has the DNA TGTGCCACCAGCAGGCCGCGGGAGACCCAGTACTTC. Its translation: CATSRPRETQYF.

This clone was seen more than once but under ten times. V gene TRBV6-6 combines with J gene TRBJ1-1, with D possibly being TRBD1 (5 bases). Trimming took off 6 bases at V and 0 bases at J, with 14 bases between the two ends. This CDR3 comprises 15 residues. The V gene's germline CDR1 is MNHNY and CDR2 SVGAGI (reference sequence). CDR3 nucleotide sequence: TGTGCCAGCAGCATCGTCAGGGAAATGAACACTGAAGCTTTCTTT. Protein sequence: CASSIVREMNTEAFF.

This chain connects TRBV2 to TRBJ2-4, with a possible D match to TRBD1 (6 bases). CDR1 is SNHLY, CDR2 FYNNEI, per germline. V dropped 4 bases and J dropped 7 bases, with 14 bases sitting between them. The CDR3 contains 14 residues. CDR3 coding DNA: TGTGCCAGCAGTGGTAGGGGGTCGGGCAACATTCAGTACTTC. Its protein product is CASSGRGSGNIQYF.

This clone turned up a few times. The chain combines TRBV15 with TRBJ2-7; D is possibly TRBD2 (6 bases). Trimming removed 8 bases from V and 6 bases from J, with 20 bases in between. Germline lookup yields CDR1 LNHNV and CDR2 YYDKDF (reference sequence). The CDR3 sequence is 14 residues long. Here the CDR3 reads CATSTGGEQGEQYF. DNA for the CDR3: TGTGCCACCTCTACTGGCGGGGAACAAGGCGAGCAGTACTTC.

This clone was observed a handful of times. The rearrangement links TRBV30 to TRBJ2-7, with D tentatively TRBD2 (6 bases). In germline, CDR1 is GTSNPN, CDR2 SVGIG (reference sequence). V was pared by 0 bases and J by 12 bases, with 15 bases between. The CDR3 sequence is 12 residues long. The CDR3 bases are TGTGCCTGGAGTGTAGACCACGGGACTCCGTACTTC. Its protein product is CAWSVDHGTPYF.

The chain links TRBV2 to TRBJ2-7; 7 bases map to TRBD1. CDR3 length equals 16 residues. The trim removed 4 bases at V and 1 base at J, leaving 10 bases unmatched. Germline V lookup: CDR1 SNHLY, CDR2 FYNNEI. CDR3 protein: CASSVDPDRRSYEQYF. The CDR3 nucleotides read TGTGCCAGCAGTGTGGATCCGGACAGGAGATCCTACGAGCAGTACTTC.

The rearrangement links TRBV5-6 to TRBJ2-7; D is possibly TRBD1 (5 bases). CDR1 is SGHDT and CDR2 is YYEEEE in the germline V gene. Trimming shortened V by 4 bases and J by 4 bases, and 9 bases separated the two germline ends. This CDR3 has 12 residues. CDR3 bases: TGTGCCAGCAGCCAGGGCCTTTACGAGCAGTACTTC. It is translated as CASSQGLYEQYF.

In the case of this clone: Since the CDR3 does not end with the conserved phenylalanine or tryptophan, this likely comes from a read error. V and J are TRBV7-9 and TRBJ2-7; 7 bases map to TRBD1. V shed 5 bases, J shed 3 bases, and the junction held 7 bases outside the gene matches. Germline V gene sequence: CDR1 SEHNR, CDR2 FQNEAQ (reference sequence). This CDR3 comprises 14 residues. DNA of the CDR3: TGTGCCAGCAGCCATGGGACAGTCTACTACGAGCAGTACTCC. Translation gives CASSHGTVYYEQYS.

This rearrangement joins TRBV2 to TRBJ1-1, with unresolved D. Trimming removed 5 bases at V and 5 bases at J, with 21 bases between. The germline CDR1 and CDR2 sequences are SNHLY and FYNNEI. The CDR3 runs to 16 residues. CDR3 nucleotides: TGTGCCAGCAGTACGAACTCAGGACTCGGGTGGACTGAAGCTTTCTTT. This gives the protein CASSTNSGLGWTEAFF.

The chain has TRBV19 and TRBJ1-1; D is perhaps TRBD1 (5 bases). Germline assignment: CDR1 LNHDA and CDR2 SQIVND (reference sequence). Trimming took off 2 bases at V and 3 bases at J, with 10 bases between the two ends. The CDR3 has 14 residues. The DNA for the CDR3 is TGTGCCAGTAGTATATGGGCGGGGGACACTGAAGCTTTCTTT. Protein sequence: CASSIWAGDTEAFF.

The chain carries TRBV27 and TRBJ2-7; TRBD2 matches at 7 bases. The CDR3 is 15 residues long. Trimming removed 2 bases from V and 6 bases from J; junction bases left unmatched: 10. The germline CDR1 and CDR2 sequences are MNHEY and SMNVEV (reference sequence). The CDR3 sequence is CASSLKGLAAFEQYF. As DNA, the CDR3 is TGTGCCAGCAGTTTAAAGGGTCTAGCGGCCTTCGAGCAGTACTTC.

The chain joins TRBV7-2 to TRBJ2-3; no reliable D call. Germline V gene data show CDR1 as SGHTA and CDR2 as FQGNSA. V lost 5 bases and J lost 2, with 5 bases in between. The CDR3 runs to 12 residues. The CDR3 loop is CASSRITDTQYF. CDR3 DNA sequence: TGTGCCAGCAGCCGTATCACAGATACGCAGTATTTT.

The chain joins TRBV5-4 to TRBJ2-7; 8 bases are shared with TRBD2. CDR1 and CDR2 (germline): SGHNT, YYREEE (reference sequence). V lost 4 bases to trimming and J lost 2 bases; unmatched junction nucleotides: 11. The CDR3 is 16 residues long. CDR3 sequence: CASSTSRTSWAYEQYF. Written as DNA, the CDR3 is TGTGCCAGCAGCACGTCCCGGACTAGCTGGGCCTACGAGCAGTACTTC.

This clone has just a few counts. The V and J genes are TRBV5-4 and TRBJ1-2, with 9 positions matching TRBD1. The CDR3 loop spans 15 amino acids. The V gene's germline CDR1 is SGHNT and CDR2 YYREEE (reference sequence). The ends lost 0 bases at V and 7 bases at J; junction bases unmatched: 7. The CDR3 region is CASSLVGTGFFGYTF. The CDR3 region has the DNA TGTGCCAGCAGCTTGGTGGGGACAGGGTTTTTTGGCTACACCTTC. Based on the CDR3 plus reference TRBV5-4 and TRBJ1-2, the full variable domain is ETGVTQSPTHLIKTRGQQVTLRCSSQSGHNTVSWYQQALGQGPQFIFQYYREEENGRGNFPPRFSGLQFPNYSSELNVNALELDDSALYLCASSLVGTGFFGYTFGSGTRLTVV.

This rearrangement joins TRBV6-1 to TRBJ2-1; TRBD1 matches 8 bases. The CDR3 is 17 amino acids. Germline-derived CDR1 and CDR2 are MNHNS and SASEGT. Trimming took 1 base from V and 7 from J; bases not matched to a gene: 12. CDR3 coding DNA: TGTGCCAGCAGTGAAGTGGCCCTTGGGACAGGCCGGAATGAGCAGTTCTTC. It specifies CASSEVALGTGRNEQFF.

The chain joins TRBV5-8 to TRBJ2-7; the match to TRBD2 covers 7 bases. Germline V gives CDR1 SGHTS, CDR2 YDEGEE. V was pared by 1 base and J by 9 bases, with 7 bases of the junction left unmatched. This CDR3 contains 13 residues. CDR3 in DNA: TGTGCCAGCAGCTTGTTCCGGGAGGAGGGGCAGTACTTC. Translating it yields CASSLFREEGQYF.

V is TRBV6-1 and J is TRBJ2-3, with 15 bases lining up with TRBD2. Trimming took 4 bases from V and 1 from J; bases not matched to a gene: 9. This CDR3 region has 19 residues. In germline, CDR1 is MNHNS, CDR2 SASEGT. CDR3 amino acids: CASSVWTSGRAFGTDTQYF. In DNA form, the CDR3 reads TGTGCCAGCAGTGTGTGGACTAGCGGGAGGGCCTTCGGCACAGATACGCAGTATTTT.

The CDR3 sequence: CASSGRLYNQPQHF. CDR3 sequence (DNA): TGTGCCAGTAGCGGTCGACTGTACAATCAGCCCCAGCATTTT. This rearrangement joins TRBV19 to TRBJ1-5; D unresolved. V lost 6 bases, J lost 3 bases, and 12 bases lay in between. The CDR3 has 14 amino acids. Germline CDR1 is LNHDA and CDR2 is SQIVND (reference sequence).

The CDR3 reads CASSTTGGENIQYF. Written as DNA, the CDR3 is TGTGCCAGCAGTACTACAGGGGGCGAAAACATTCAGTACTTC. V gene TRBV2 combines with J gene TRBJ2-4; TRBD1 agrees at 9 bases. The CDR3 covers 14 residues. Losses at the gene ends were 5 bases for V and 5 bases for J; bases not matched to a gene: 4. CDR1 is SNHLY and CDR2 is FYNNEI in the germline V gene.

The chain employs TRBV5-6 and TRBJ2-1, with TRBD1 matching over 8 bases. Losses at the gene ends were 2 bases for V and 6 bases for J; bases not matched to a gene: 10. The CDR3 has 16 residues. The germline V gene encodes CDR1 SGHDT and CDR2 YYEEEE. This chain's CDR3 is CASSFSTGVGSNEQFF. Written as DNA, the CDR3 is TGTGCCAGCAGCTTCTCGACAGGGGTGGGATCCAATGAGCAGTTCTTC. Complete variable domain (other parts from reference TRBV5-6 and TRBJ2-1): DAGVTQSPTHLIKTRGQQVTLRCSPKSGHDTVSWYQQALGQGPQFIFQYYEEEERQRGNFPDRFSGHQFPNYSSELNVNALLLGDSALYLCASSFSTGVGSNEQFFGPGTRLTVL.